This T cell receptor (beta chain) stems from a study of beta chain features in type 1 diabetes. Study outcomes and limitations: People with Type 1 diabetes carried modestly yet significantly shorter TCRB CDR3s in all four CD4+ subsets. For type 1 diabetes patients, VDJ junctions showed fewer insertions and more deletions. The question left open here concerned HLA type influencing TCRB rearrangement.

With 5 bases removed from V and 5 bases from J, the gap between germline ends came to 15 bases. Germline V gene lookup returns CDR1 MDHEN and CDR2 SYDVKM. The CDR3 runs 14 residues. The investigators reverse transcribed all of the isolated RNA, so they sequenced expressed TCRB transcripts. The repertoire was sequenced with immunoSEQ multiplex PCR; TCRdb's copy has only in-frame clones and lacks some. The sample shows 150,000 to 190,000 clones, around a tenth of them seen only once. Regarding this clone: Its matching antigen is unknown.

One heparinised draw, averaging roughly 100 mL, was taken per donor. It was via CD45RO/CCR7/CD25/CD127/CD95/CD27 that CD4+ naive, central memory, regulatory and stem cell-like memory cells were sorted. The rearrangement joins TRBV28 to TRBJ1-1; TRBD1 is a possible D gene (6 bases). The origin of this receptor is a man aged 25 to 40 with type 1 diabetes. The specimen sequenced was central memory CD4+ T cells from blood. CDR3: CASSKDSPGTEAFF. The CDR3 DNA reads as TGTGCCAGCAGTAAGGACAGCCCGGGTACTGAAGCTTTCTTT.